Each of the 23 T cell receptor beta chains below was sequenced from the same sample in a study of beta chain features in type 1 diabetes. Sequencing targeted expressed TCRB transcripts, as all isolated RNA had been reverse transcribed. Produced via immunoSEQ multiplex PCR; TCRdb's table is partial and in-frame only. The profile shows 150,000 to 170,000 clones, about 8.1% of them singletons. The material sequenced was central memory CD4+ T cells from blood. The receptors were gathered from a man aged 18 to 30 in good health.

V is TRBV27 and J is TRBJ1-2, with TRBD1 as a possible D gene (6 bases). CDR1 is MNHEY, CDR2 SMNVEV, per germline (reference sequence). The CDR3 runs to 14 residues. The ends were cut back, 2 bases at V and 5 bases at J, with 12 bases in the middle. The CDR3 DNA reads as TGTGCCAGCAGTTTACAGGGGCGGGAGTATGGCTACACCTTC. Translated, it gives CASSLQGREYGYTF.

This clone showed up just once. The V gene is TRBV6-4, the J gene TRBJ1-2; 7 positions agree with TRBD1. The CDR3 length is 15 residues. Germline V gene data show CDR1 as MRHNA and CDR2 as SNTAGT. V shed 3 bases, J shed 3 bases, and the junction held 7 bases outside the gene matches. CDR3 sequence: CASSEDRVSDYGYTF. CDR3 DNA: TGTGCCAGCAGTGAAGACAGGGTTAGCGACTATGGCTACACCTTC.

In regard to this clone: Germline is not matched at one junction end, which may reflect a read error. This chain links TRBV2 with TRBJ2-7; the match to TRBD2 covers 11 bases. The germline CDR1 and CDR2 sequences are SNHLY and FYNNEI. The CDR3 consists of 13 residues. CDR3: CSGTSGTPYEQYF. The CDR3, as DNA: TGCTCCGGGACTAGCGGAACTCCCTACGAGCAGTACTTC.

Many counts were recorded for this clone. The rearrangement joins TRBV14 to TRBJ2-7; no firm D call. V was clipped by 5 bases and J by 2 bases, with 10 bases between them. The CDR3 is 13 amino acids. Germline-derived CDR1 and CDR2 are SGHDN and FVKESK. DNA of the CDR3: TGTGCCAGCAGCGGCGGAGTAACCTACGAGCAGTACTTC. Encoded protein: CASSGGVTYEQYF.

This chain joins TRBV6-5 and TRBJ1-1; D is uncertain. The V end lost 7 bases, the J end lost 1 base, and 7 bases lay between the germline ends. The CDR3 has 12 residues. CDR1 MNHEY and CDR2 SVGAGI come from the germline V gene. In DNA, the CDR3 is TGTGCCAGCATACAGAGGAACACTGAAGCTTTCTTT. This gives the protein CASIQRNTEAFF.

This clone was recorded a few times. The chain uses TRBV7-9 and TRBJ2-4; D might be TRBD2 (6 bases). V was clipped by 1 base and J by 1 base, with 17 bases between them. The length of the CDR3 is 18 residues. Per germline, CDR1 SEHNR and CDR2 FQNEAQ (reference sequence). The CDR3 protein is CASSLDLGLGGAKNIQYF. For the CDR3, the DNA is TGTGCCAGCAGCTTAGACCTAGGGCTAGGAGGGGCCAAAAACATTCAGTACTTC.

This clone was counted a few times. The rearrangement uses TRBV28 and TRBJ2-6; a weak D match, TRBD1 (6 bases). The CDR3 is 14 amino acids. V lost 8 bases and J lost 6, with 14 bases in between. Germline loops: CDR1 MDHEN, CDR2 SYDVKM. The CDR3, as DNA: TGTGCCAGCGTGACCCCAGGGGCGGCCAACGTCCTGACTTTC. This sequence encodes CASVTPGAANVLTF.

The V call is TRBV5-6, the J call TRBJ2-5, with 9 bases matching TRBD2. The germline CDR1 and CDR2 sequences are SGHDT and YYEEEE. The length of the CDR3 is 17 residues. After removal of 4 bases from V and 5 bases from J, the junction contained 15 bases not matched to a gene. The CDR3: CASSRRASGVWYETQYF. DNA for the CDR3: TGTGCCAGCAGCCGTCGTGCTAGCGGGGTTTGGTACGAGACCCAGTACTTC.

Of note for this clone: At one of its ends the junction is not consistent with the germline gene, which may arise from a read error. CDR3 amino acids: CASSLRAAWGSQETQYF. CDR3 nucleotides: TGTGCTAGCAGCTTAAGGGCCGCGTGGGGCTCCCAAGAGACCCAGTACTTC. This sequence joins TRBV7-7 and TRBJ2-5, with a weak D call TRBD1 (5 bases). In germline, CDR1 is SSHAT, CDR2 FNYEAQ (reference sequence). CDR3 length: 17 residues.

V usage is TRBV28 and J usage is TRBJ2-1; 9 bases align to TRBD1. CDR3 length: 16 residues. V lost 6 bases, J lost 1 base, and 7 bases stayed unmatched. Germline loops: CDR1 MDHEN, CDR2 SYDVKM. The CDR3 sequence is CASRTTGQGSYNEQFF. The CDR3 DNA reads TGTGCCAGCAGAACAACGGGACAGGGATCCTACAATGAGCAGTTCTTC.

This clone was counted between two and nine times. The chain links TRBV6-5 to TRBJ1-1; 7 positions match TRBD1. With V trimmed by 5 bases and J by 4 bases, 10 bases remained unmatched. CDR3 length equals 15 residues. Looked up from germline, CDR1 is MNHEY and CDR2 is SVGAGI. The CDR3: CASSPRTGRVTEAFF. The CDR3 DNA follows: TGTGCCAGCAGTCCACGGACAGGAAGAGTCACTGAAGCTTTCTTT.

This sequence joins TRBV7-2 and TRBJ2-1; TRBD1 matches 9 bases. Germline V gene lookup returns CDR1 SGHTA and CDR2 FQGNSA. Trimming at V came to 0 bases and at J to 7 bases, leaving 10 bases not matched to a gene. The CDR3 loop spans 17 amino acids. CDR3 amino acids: CASSLATPGTGRNEQFF. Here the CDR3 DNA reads TGTGCCAGCAGCTTAGCTACCCCCGGGACAGGGAGGAATGAGCAGTTCTTC.

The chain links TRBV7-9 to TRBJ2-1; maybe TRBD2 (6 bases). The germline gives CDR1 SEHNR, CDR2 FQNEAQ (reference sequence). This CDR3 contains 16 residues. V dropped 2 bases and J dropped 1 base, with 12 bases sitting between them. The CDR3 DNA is TGTGCCAGCAGCTTAAGTTCCGGGACTTCCTACAATGAGCAGTTCTTC. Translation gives CASSLSSGTSYNEQFF.

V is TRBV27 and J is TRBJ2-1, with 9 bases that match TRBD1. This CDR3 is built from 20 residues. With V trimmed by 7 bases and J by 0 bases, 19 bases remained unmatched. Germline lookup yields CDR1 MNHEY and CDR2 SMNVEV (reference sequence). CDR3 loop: CASTEFPSPGQGPSYNEQFF. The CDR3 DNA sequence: TGTGCCAGCACCGAGTTTCCCTCTCCGGGACAGGGTCCCTCCTACAATGAGCAGTTCTTC.

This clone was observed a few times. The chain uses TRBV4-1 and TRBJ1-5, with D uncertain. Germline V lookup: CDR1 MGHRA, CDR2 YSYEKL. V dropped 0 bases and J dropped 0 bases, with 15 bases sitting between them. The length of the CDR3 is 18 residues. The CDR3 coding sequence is TGCGCCAGCAGCCAAGATGGTTCGGGATTGAATAGCAATCAGCCCCAGCATTTT. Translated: CASSQDGSGLNSNQPQHF.

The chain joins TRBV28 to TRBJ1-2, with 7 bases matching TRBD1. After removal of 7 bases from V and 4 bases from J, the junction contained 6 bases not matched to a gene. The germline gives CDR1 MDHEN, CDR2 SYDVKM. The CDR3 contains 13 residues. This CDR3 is CASTTGQLYGYTF. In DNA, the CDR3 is TGTGCCAGCACCACGGGACAGCTCTATGGCTACACCTTC.

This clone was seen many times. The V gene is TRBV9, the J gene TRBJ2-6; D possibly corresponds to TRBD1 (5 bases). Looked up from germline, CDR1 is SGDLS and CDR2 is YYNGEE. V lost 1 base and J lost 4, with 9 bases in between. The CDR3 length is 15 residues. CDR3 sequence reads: CASSVLGAGANVLTF. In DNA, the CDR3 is TGTGCCAGCAGCGTACTAGGGGCCGGGGCCAACGTCCTGACTTTC.

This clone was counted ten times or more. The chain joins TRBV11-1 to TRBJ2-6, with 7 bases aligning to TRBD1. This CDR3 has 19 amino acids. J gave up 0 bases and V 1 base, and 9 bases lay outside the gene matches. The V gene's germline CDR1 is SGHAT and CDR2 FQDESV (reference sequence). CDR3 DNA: TGTGCCAGCAGCTTAGATGCCGGGACAGCCTTCTCTGGGGCCAACGTCCTGACTTTC. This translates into CASSLDAGTAFSGANVLTF.

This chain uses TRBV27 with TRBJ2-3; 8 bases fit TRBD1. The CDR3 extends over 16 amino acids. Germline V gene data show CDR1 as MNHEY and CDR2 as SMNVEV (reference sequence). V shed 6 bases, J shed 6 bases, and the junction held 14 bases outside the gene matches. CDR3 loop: CASRSLSGGRRDTQYF. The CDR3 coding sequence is TGTGCCAGCAGATCGCTGTCAGGGGGCCGTCGGGATACGCAGTATTTT.

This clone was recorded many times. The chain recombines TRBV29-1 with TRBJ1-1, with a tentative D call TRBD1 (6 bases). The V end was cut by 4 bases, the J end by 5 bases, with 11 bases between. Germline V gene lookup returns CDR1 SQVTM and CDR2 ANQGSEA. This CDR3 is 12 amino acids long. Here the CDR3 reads CSVGQAATEAFF. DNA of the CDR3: TGCAGCGTTGGACAGGCGGCAACTGAAGCTTTCTTT.

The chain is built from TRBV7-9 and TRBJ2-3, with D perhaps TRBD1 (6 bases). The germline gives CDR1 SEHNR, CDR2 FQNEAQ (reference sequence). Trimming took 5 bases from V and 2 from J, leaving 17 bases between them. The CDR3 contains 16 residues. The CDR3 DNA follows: TGTGCCAGCAGCCCATCGGGACATTTTAACACAGATACGCAGTATTTT. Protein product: CASSPSGHFNTDTQYF.

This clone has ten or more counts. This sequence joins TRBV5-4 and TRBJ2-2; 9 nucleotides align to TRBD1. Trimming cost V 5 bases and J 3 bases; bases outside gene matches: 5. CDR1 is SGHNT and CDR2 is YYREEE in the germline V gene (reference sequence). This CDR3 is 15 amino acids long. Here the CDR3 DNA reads TGTGCCAGCAGGATCCGACAGGGGGACACCGGGGAGCTGTTTTTT. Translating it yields CASRIRQGDTGELFF.

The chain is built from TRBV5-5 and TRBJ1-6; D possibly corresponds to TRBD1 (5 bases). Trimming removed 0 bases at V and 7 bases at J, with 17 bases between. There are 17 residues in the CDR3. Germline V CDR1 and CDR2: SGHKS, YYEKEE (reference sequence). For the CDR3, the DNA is TGTGCCAGCAGCTTGGCGGGCGGAGGGACTGGGAATTCACCCCTCCACTTT. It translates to CASSLAGGGTGNSPLHF.